Listed below are T cell receptor beta chains from one sample, sequenced in a study of technical replicates of blood from a few donors. Repertoires were generated with immunoSEQ multiplex PCR, while TCRdb's copy carries only in-frame clones and drops some. Found here are about 85,000 clones, around 94% of them singletons; the top ten hold 0.35% to 0.4%. Material for sequencing was T cells isolated from PBMCs. The receptors stem from a human donor in good health. Both conserved end residues are part of each CDR3. D genes are given only for firm matches. Size tells how often a clone was seen (once, few, many) or the class of an expanded clone, and some rows leave it out.

>TRBV29-1|.|.|TRBJ2-7
TGCAGCGTTGAAGACCGCCGGAGGGCATCCTACGAGCAGTACTTC
CSVEDRRRASYEQYF
>TRBV28|TRBD1|.|TRBJ1-1
TGTGCCAGCAGTCTGAGACAGGGGGCCAGGACTGAAGCTTTCTTT
CASSLRQGARTEAFF
>TRBV4-3|.|.|TRBJ2-2
TGCGCCAGCAGCCAACCCAATAGGAACACCGGGGAGCTGTTTTTT
CASSQPNRNTGELFF
>TRBV4-2|.|.|TRBJ1-2
TGTGCCAGCAGCCAGGTCCTCGGGGACTATGGCTACACCTTC
CASSQVLGDYGYTF
>TRBV2|.|.|TRBJ2-4
TGTGCCAGCCGAAGCGGAGCCAAAAACATTCAGTACTTC
CASRSGAKNIQYF
>TRBV11-2|TRBD2|.|TRBJ2-1
TGTGCCAGCAGCTTGAGCGGGAGTGAGCAGTTCTTC
CASSLSGSEQFF
>TRBV6-5|.|.|TRBJ1-1
TGTGCCAGCAGCCAAACACAGAGGGCGGACACTGAAGCTTTCTTT
CASSQTQRADTEAFF
>TRBV30|TRBD2|.|TRBJ2-3
TGTGCCTGGAGTATTTCCCTAGCGGGAGAATATACGCAGTATTTT
CAWSISLAGEYTQYF
>TRBV7-2|TRBD1|.|TRBJ1-3
TGTGCCAGCAGCTTATGGGACAGGGGATTCTCTGGAAACACCATATATTTT
CASSLWDRGFSGNTIYF
>TRBV5-5|.|.|TRBJ1-2
TGTGCCAGCAGCTGGACGGGGGGCCAGGACTATGGCTACACCTTC
CASSWTGGQDYGYTF
>TRBV7-6|TRBD1|.|TRBJ2-7
TGTGCCAGCAGCCTCGGGACAGGGACGGAGCAGTACTTC
CASSLGTGTEQYF
>TRBV7-8|TRBD1|.|TRBJ2-6
TGTGCCAGCAGCTTGAATACCGGGACAGGGGACCCTGGGGCCAACGTCCTGACTTTC
CASSLNTGTGDPGANVLTF
>TRBV28|TRBD1|.|TRBJ1-2
TGTGCCAGCAGTCGTTCAGGGGGCGTAAATGGCTACACCTTC
CASSRSGGVNGYTF
>TRBV10-3|.|.|TRBJ1-2
TGTGCCATCAACTCCGGGGGGGCGGGGTTCTATGGCTACACCTTC
CAINSGGAGFYGYTF
>TRBV4-3|.|.|TRBJ2-2
TGCGCCAGCAGCCAAAGACTGAACACCGGGGAGCTGTTTTTT
CASSQRLNTGELFF
>TRBV4-1|TRBD1|.|TRBJ1-2
TGCGCCAGCAGCCAAGTAGGACAGGGCCTTAGAAATGGCTACACCTTC
CASSQVGQGLRNGYTF
>TRBV9|TRBD2|.|TRBJ2-7
TGTGCCAGCAGCGTACAGCGGGATAACTACGAGCAGTACTTC
CASSVQRDNYEQYF
>TRBV7-9|TRBD1|.|TRBJ2-7
TGTGCCAGCAGCCCCCGGGACAGGGACTACGAGCAGTACTTC
CASSPRDRDYEQYF
>TRBV7-2|TRBD2|.|TRBJ2-5
TGTGCCAGCAGCTTAAGCGGGAGGCTTGAAGAGACCCAGTACTTC
CASSLSGRLEETQYF
>TRBV18|.|.|TRBJ1-5
TGTGCCAGCTCACCACCAGTTTGGGAGGGGGAAGGGCCCCAGCATTTT
CASSPPVWEGEGPQHF
>TRBV5-4|.|.|TRBJ2-5
TGTGCCAGCAGATTTAATCCGCAGGGGAAAGAGACCCAGTACTTC
CASRFNPQGKETQYF
>TRBV15|.|.|TRBJ2-5
TGTGCCACCAGCAGCGAATGGAGTCAAGAGACCCAGTACTTC
CATSSEWSQETQYF
>TRBV11-2|.|.|TRBJ2-1
TGTGCCAGCAGCCAAACTAGTCTGAATGAGCAGTTCTTC
CASSQTSLNEQFF
>TRBV5-1|.|.|TRBJ1-1
TGCGCCAGCAGTGGGGCTGTCTCTGAAGCTTTCTTT
CASSGAVSEAFF
>TRBV27|TRBD1|.|TRBJ2-7
TGTGCCAGCAGTTTACTTCAGGGGGCCTACGAGCAGTACTTC
CASSLLQGAYEQYF
>TRBV9|.|once|TRBJ2-7
TGTGCCAGCAGCGTAGAGCTAGCTTCCCACGAGCAGTACTTC
CASSVELASHEQYF
>TRBV28|TRBD2|.|TRBJ2-1
TGTGCCAGCAGTCCACAGCGGGAGTTCAATGAGCAGTTCTTC
CASSPQREFNEQFF
>TRBV6-5|.|.|TRBJ2-2
TGTGCCAGCAGTTACTCGACGGGAGACATCGGGGAGCTGTTTTTT
CASSYSTGDIGELFF
>TRBV7-9|.|.|TRBJ1-1
TGTGCCAGCAGCTTAGACAGGGAGGCTTTCTTT
CASSLDREAFF
>TRBV27|TRBD2|.|TRBJ2-1
TGTGCCAGCAGTTTGTTTCTAGCGGGTGAGGGTGAGCAGTTCTTC
CASSLFLAGEGEQFF
>TRBV9|.|.|TRBJ2-2
TGTGCCAGCAGCGTAGGGAGAAGAACCGGGGAGCTGTTTTTT
CASSVGRRTGELFF
>TRBV9|.|.|TRBJ1-2
TGTGCCAGCAGTTCAGGGGTAAATAACTATGGCTACACCTTC
CASSSGVNNYGYTF
>TRBV6-1|.|.|TRBJ2-7
TGTGCCAGCAGGGACTCCCTAGCATCCGAGCAGTACTTC
CASRDSLASEQYF
>TRBV28|.|.|TRBJ1-4
TGTGCCAGCAGTTTATTGGGGGGAAGCCTTAATGAAAAACTGTTTTTT
CASSLLGGSLNEKLFF
>TRBV30|TRBD2|.|TRBJ2-2
TGTGCCTGCTCAGCGGGAGTAGGCCCCGGGGAGCTGTTTTTT
CACSAGVGPGELFF
>TRBV5-1|TRBD2|.|TRBJ2-2
TGCGCCAGCAGCTTGTTGACTAGCGATAACACCGGGGAGCTGTTTTTT
CASSLLTSDNTGELFF
>TRBV6-5|.|.|TRBJ1-1
TGTGCCAGCAGTTACCTAGGGGGGGGTGAAGCTTTCTTT
CASSYLGGGEAFF
>TRBV9|.|few|TRBJ1-1
TGTGCCAGCAGCATAGGACAGAACACTGAAGCTTTCTTT
CASSIGQNTEAFF
>TRBV29-1|TRBD1|.|TRBJ2-7
TGCAGCGTCCGAGACAGGGTGACCTACGAGCAGTACTTC
CSVRDRVTYEQYF
>TRBV9|TRBD2|.|TRBJ2-3
TGTGCCAGCAGCGTAGATCCTAGCGGGAGTGAGGGAGATACGCAGTATTTT
CASSVDPSGSEGDTQYF
>TRBV6-5|.|.|TRBJ2-4
TGTGCCAGCAGTTCCGCAACAGGGTTTGTCAAAAACATTCAGTACTTC
CASSSATGFVKNIQYF
>TRBV28|TRBD1|.|TRBJ1-2
TGTGCCAGCAGCCCCTCCATTATCAGGGGGCGCAATGGCTACACCTTC
CASSPSIIRGRNGYTF
>TRBV2|.|once|TRBJ2-3
TGTGCCAGCACCGAAACAAGGCAGGGAACGCAGTATTTT
CASTETRQGTQYF
>TRBV6-1|.|.|TRBJ1-2
TGTGCCAGCAGTGACCCTTCTAGACAGATCTATGGCTACACCTTC
CASSDPSRQIYGYTF
>TRBV7-3|TRBD2|few|TRBJ2-4
TGTGCCAGCAGCTTAACCACTAGCGAAAACATTCAGTACTTC
CASSLTTSENIQYF
>TRBV5-1|TRBD1|.|TRBJ2-7
TGCGCCAGCACTGCCTGGACAGGGGGTTACGAGCAGTACTTC
CASTAWTGGYEQYF
>TRBV7-3|.|.|TRBJ2-1
TGTGCCAGCAGCCCGGGATTTCACAATGAGCAGTTCTTC
CASSPGFHNEQFF
>TRBV5-1|.|once|TRBJ2-1
TGCGCCAGCAGCCAGCGACAGCCCTATTACAATGAGCAGTTCTTC
CASSQRQPYYNEQFF
>TRBV7-2|TRBD2|.|TRBJ2-1
TGTGCCAGCAGCTCAACTAGCGGATCTTACAATGAGCAGTTCTTC
CASSSTSGSYNEQFF
>TRBV11-2|.|.|TRBJ2-1
TGTGCCAGCAGCTTATCCGGGGATGAGCAGTTCTTC
CASSLSGDEQFF
>TRBV28|.|.|TRBJ1-2
TGTGCCAGCAGCGGTCGGGGAAGGGTCTATGGCTACACCTTC
CASSGRGRVYGYTF
>TRBV5-1|TRBD1|.|TRBJ1-1
TGCGCCAGCAGCTTGGGGGGACAGCCCATGAACACTGAAGCTTTCTTT
CASSLGGQPMNTEAFF
>TRBV4-3|.|.|TRBJ1-1
TGCGCCAGCAGCCAAGCCCCGGGGAAAACTGAAGCTTTCTTT
CASSQAPGKTEAFF
>TRBV29-1|.|.|TRBJ2-7
TGCAGCGTTGAGTTTTCAGGGGTCGAGCAGTACTTC
CSVEFSGVEQYF
>TRBV9|TRBD2|.|TRBJ2-7
TGTGCCAGCAGCGAAAGCGGGGGTCCCTACGAGCAGTACTTC
CASSESGGPYEQYF
>TRBV5-1|.|.|TRBJ2-1
TGCGCCAGCAGCTTCGGTCACAATGAGCAGTTCTTC
CASSFGHNEQFF
>TRBV11-3|TRBD1|few|TRBJ1-1
TGTGCCAGCAGCTTGGGACAGCTGAACACTGAAGCTTTCTTT
CASSLGQLNTEAFF
>TRBV19|.|.|TRBJ2-1
TGTGCCAGTAGTATAGCCCTCTCCTACAATGAGCAGTTCTTC
CASSIALSYNEQFF
>TRBV29-1|TRBD1|.|TRBJ2-3
TGCAGCGTCCAGGACAGGGCAGATACGCAGTATTTT
CSVQDRADTQYF
>TRBV5-6|.|.|TRBJ2-7
TGTGCCAGCAGCTTGGAGGGCAGGGGTATCGAGCAGTACTTC
CASSLEGRGIEQYF